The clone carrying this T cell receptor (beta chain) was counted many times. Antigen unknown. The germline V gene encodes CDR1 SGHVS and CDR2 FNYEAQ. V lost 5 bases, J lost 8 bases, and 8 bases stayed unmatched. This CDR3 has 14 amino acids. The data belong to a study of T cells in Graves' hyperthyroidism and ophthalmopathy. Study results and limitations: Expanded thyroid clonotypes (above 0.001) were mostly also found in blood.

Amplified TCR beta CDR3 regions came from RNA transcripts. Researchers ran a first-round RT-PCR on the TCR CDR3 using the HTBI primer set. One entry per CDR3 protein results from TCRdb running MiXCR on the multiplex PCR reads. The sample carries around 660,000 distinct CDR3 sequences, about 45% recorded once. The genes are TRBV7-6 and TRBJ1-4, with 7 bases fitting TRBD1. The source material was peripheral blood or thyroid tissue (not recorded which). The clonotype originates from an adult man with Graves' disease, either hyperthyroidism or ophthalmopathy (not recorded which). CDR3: CASSRTQGLEKLFF. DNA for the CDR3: TGTGCCAGCAGCCGGACACAGGGGTTGGAAAAACTGTTTTTT.